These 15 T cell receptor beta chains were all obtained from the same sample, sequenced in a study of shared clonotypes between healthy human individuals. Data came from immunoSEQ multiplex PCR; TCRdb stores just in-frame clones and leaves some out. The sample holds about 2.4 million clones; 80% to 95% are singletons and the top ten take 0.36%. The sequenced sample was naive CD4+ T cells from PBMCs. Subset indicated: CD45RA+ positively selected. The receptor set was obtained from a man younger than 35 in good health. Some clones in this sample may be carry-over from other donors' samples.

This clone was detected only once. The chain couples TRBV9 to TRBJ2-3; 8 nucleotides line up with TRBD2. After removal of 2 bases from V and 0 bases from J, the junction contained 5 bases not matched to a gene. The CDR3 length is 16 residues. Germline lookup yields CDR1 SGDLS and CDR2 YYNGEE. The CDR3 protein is CASSVALAASTDTQYF. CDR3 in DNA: TGTGCCAGCAGCGTGGCACTAGCGGCTAGCACAGATACGCAGTATTTT.

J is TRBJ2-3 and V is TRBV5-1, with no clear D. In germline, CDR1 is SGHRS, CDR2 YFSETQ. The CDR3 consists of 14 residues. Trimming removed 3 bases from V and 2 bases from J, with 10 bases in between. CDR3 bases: TGCGCCAGCAGCTCCCCAGCGAACACAGATACGCAGTATTTT. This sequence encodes CASSSPANTDTQYF.

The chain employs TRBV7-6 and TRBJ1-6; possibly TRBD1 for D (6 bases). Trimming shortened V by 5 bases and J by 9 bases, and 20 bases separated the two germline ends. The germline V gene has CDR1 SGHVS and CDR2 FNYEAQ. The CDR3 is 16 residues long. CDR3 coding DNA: TGTGCCAGCAGCCCCTTTCGGAGCAGGGGAAGTTCACCCCTCCACTTT. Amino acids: CASSPFRSRGSSPLHF.

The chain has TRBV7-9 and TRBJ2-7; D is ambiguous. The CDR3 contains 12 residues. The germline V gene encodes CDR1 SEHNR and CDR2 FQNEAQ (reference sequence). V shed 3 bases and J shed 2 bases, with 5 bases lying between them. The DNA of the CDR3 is TGTGCCAGCAGCTTGTCGACCTACGAGCAGTACTTC. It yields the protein CASSLSTYEQYF.

CDR3 in DNA: TGTGCCAGCTCACCTTCCGCCATGGGGAACACTGAAGCTTTCTTT. Its protein is CASSPSAMGNTEAFF. J is TRBJ1-1 and V is TRBV18; D remains unclear. Trimming cost V 3 bases and J 1 base, with 12 bases left between them. CDR1 is KGHSH, CDR2 LQKENI, per germline. The length of the CDR3 is 15 residues.

The CDR3 DNA reads TGTGCCAGCAGCCCGCGGGCTAGCTCCTACGAGCAGTACTTC. It codes for CASSPRASSYEQYF. The chain links TRBV4-2 to TRBJ2-7; maybe TRBD2 (5 bases). The V end lost 4 bases, the J end lost 0 bases, and 10 bases lay between the germline ends. This CDR3 region has 14 residues. Germline V CDR1 and CDR2: LGHNA, YNFKEQ.

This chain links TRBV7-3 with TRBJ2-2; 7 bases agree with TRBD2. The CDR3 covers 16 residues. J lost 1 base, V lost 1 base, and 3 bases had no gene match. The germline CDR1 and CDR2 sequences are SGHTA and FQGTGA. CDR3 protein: CASSLNPSGNTGELFF. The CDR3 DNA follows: TGTGCCAGCAGCTTAAACCCTAGCGGGAACACCGGGGAGCTGTTTTTT.

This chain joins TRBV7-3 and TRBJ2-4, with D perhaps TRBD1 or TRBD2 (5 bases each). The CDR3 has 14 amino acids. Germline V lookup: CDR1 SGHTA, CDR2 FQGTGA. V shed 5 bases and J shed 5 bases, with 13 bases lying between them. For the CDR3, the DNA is TGTGCCAGCAGCCTCTCCCGGGACCAAAACATTCAGTACTTC. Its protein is CASSLSRDQNIQYF.

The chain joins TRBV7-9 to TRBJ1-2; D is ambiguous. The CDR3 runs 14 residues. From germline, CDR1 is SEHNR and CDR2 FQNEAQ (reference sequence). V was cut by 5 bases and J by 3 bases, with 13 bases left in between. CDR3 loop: CASSPFGVDYGYTF. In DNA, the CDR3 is TGTGCCAGCAGCCCCTTCGGGGTTGACTATGGCTACACCTTC.

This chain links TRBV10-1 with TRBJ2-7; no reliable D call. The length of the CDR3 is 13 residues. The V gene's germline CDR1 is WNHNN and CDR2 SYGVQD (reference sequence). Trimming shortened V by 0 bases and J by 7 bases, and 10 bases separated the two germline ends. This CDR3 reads CASSESFMGEQYF. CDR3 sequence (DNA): TGCGCCAGCAGTGAGTCTTTCATGGGGGAGCAGTACTTC.

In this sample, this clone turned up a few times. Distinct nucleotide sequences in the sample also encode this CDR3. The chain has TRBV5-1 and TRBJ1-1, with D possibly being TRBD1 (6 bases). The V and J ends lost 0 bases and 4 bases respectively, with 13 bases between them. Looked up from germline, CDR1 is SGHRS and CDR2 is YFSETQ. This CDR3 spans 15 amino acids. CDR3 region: CASSLVPGAGTEAFF. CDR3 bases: TGCGCCAGCAGCTTGGTTCCGGGGGCAGGCACTGAAGCTTTCTTT.

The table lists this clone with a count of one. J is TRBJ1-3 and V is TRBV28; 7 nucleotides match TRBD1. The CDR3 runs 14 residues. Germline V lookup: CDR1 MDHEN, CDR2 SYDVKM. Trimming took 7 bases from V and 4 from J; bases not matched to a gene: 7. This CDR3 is CASTDRAIGNTIYF. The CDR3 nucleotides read TGTGCCAGCACTGACAGGGCGATCGGAAACACCATATATTTT.

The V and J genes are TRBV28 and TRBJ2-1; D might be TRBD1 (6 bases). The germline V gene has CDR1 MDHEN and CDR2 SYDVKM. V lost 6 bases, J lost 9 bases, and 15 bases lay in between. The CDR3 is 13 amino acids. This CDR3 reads CASSRQVTGEQFF. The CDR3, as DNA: TGTGCCAGCAGCCGACAGGTAACTGGTGAGCAGTTCTTC.

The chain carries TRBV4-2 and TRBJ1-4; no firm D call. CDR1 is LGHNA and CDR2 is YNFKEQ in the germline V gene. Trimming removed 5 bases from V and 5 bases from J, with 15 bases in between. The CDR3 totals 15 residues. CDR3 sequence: CASSLRRSFNEKLFF. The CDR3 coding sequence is TGTGCCAGCAGCTTACGACGGTCATTCAATGAAAAACTGTTTTTT.

DNA of the CDR3: TGTGCCAGCAGCGGAACGGGACGTTCCGCGCCCTACGAGCAGTACTTC. Translated: CASSGTGRSAPYEQYF. The chain joins TRBV9 to TRBJ2-7; D tentatively fits TRBD1 or TRBD2 (5 bases each). Trimming took 3 bases from V and 2 from J, leaving 18 bases between them. The CDR3 has 16 residues. Germline loops: CDR1 SGDLS, CDR2 YYNGEE.